Listed here are 21 T cell receptor beta chains from one sample, sequenced in a study of T cell responses to AZD1222 COVID-19 vaccine. Method: immunoSEQ multiplex PCR; TCRdb's copy keeps in-frame clones and lacks some. Among 95,000 to 150,000 clones listed, over 75% were seen once. The specimen was peripheral blood, collected on day 0 of AZD1222 vaccination. These receptor sequences come from an adult in good health.

DNA of the CDR3: TGTGCCAGCAGTCCTCAGCCCTACAGGACAGATACGCAGTATTTT. Its translation: CASSPQPYRTDTQYF. The chain combines TRBV27 with TRBJ2-3; D might be TRBD1 (5 bases). CDR3 length equals 15 residues. CDR1 is MNHEY, CDR2 SMNVEV, per germline (reference sequence). The germline V and J ends were trimmed by 5 bases and 3 bases, with 15 bases remaining between them.

The J gene is TRBJ2-2, the V gene TRBV5-1; no firm D call. The V end lost 4 bases, the J end lost 7 bases, and 14 bases lay between the germline ends. The CDR3 length is 14 residues. Germline CDR1 reads SGHRS; CDR2 reads YFSETQ. Here the CDR3 reads CASSPRWVVGELFF. The CDR3 DNA reads TGCGCCAGCAGCCCCCGTTGGGTAGTCGGGGAGCTGTTTTTT.

The chain combines TRBV2 with TRBJ2-3, with a possible D match to TRBD2 (5 bases). V was pared by 3 bases and J by 2 bases, with 9 bases between. The CDR3 has 14 amino acids. CDR1 is SNHLY and CDR2 is FYNNEI in the germline V gene. The CDR3, as DNA: TGTGCCAGCAGTGATTCTAGCCTCACAGATACGCAGTATTTT. This codes for CASSDSSLTDTQYF.

This clone was observed once. This sequence joins TRBV6-2 or TRBV6-3 and TRBJ1-5, with 9 positions matching TRBD1. This CDR3 has 15 amino acids. Germline loops: CDR1 MNHEY, CDR2 SVGEGT. Germline trimming cut 5 bases from V and 1 base from J; bases unmatched to any gene: 3. In DNA, the CDR3 is TGTGCCAGCAGTACAGGGGGCGGGAGCAATCAGCCCCAGCATTTT. Translated, it gives CASSTGGGSNQPQHF.

The chain uses TRBV12-3 or TRBV12-4 and TRBJ2-1; 8 bases map to TRBD1. This CDR3 has 13 amino acids. Germline trimming cut 5 bases from V and 4 bases from J; bases unmatched to any gene: 1. Here the CDR3 reads CASSRQGYNEQFF. The CDR3 DNA follows: TGTGCCAGCAGTAGACAGGGGTACAATGAGCAGTTCTTC.

V and J are TRBV7-9 and TRBJ1-2, with a possible D match to TRBD1 (5 bases). The germline V gene has CDR1 SEHNR and CDR2 FQNEAQ (reference sequence). The CDR3 runs to 14 residues. Trimming shortened V by 6 bases and J by 3 bases, and 14 bases separated the two germline ends. CDR3 loop: CASRPSRVDYGYTF. DNA of the CDR3: TGTGCCAGCAGACCTTCCAGGGTAGACTATGGCTACACCTTC.

The chain recombines TRBV7-2 with TRBJ2-1; D is perhaps TRBD1 or TRBD2 (5 bases each). Trimming cost V 6 bases and J 6 bases, with 18 bases left between them. Germline lookup yields CDR1 SGHTA and CDR2 FQGNSA. CDR3 length: 15 amino acids. The CDR3 DNA sequence: TGTGCCAGCAGGCCAGACCTCACGAGGGGCAATGAGCAGTTCTTC. This encodes CASRPDLTRGNEQFF.

V gene TRBV5-1 combines with J gene TRBJ2-5; D might be TRBD1 (6 bases). The CDR3 is made up of 14 amino acids. Per the germline V gene, CDR1 is SGHRS and CDR2 is YFSETQ. The V and J ends lost 2 bases and 4 bases respectively, with 12 bases between them. The chain's CDR3 is CASSLQTGRETQYF. The CDR3 coding sequence is TGCGCCAGCAGCTTACAGACAGGCAGAGAGACCCAGTACTTC.

The chain uses TRBV5-6 and TRBJ1-1; 10 nucleotides line up with TRBD1. This CDR3 has 15 amino acids. Germline values: CDR1 SGHDT, CDR2 YYEEEE. J gave up 6 bases and V 3 bases, and 8 bases lay outside the gene matches. The CDR3 DNA sequence: TGTGCCAGCAGCTCCCGGGACAGGGGCCGGCCTGAAGCTTTCTTT. It is translated as CASSSRDRGRPEAFF. Looking up the rest from reference TRBV5-6 and TRBJ1-1 gives the full variable domain: DAGVTQSPTHLIKTRGQQVTLRCSPKSGHDTVSWYQQALGQGPQFIFQYYEEEERQRGNFPDRFSGHQFPNYSSELNVNALLLGDSALYLCASSSRDRGRPEAFFGQGTRLTVV.

The chain employs TRBV5-4 and TRBJ2-2; D is unclear. V lost 1 base, J lost 6 bases, and 10 bases lay in between. The CDR3 contains 14 residues. The germline CDR1 and CDR2 sequences are SGHNT and YYREEE (reference sequence). CDR3 coding DNA: TGTGCCAGCAGCTTGCGGGCGGAGCCCGGGGAGCTGTTTTTT. Its translation is CASSLRAEPGELFF.

V gene TRBV20-1 combines with J gene TRBJ2-7; no firm D call. V was shortened by 5 bases and J by 4 bases, with 9 bases between the two germline ends. The CDR3 consists of 11 residues. The germline V gene has CDR1 DFQATT and CDR2 SNEGSKA (reference sequence). The CDR3 sequence: CSAVTGYEQYF. The CDR3 DNA sequence: TGCAGTGCTGTGACCGGTTACGAGCAGTACTTC.

With regard to this clone: This sample also contains other DNA sequences that code for the same CDR3. The gene calls are TRBV5-1 and TRBJ2-7; D remains unclear. With 0 bases removed from V and 1 base from J, the gap between germline ends came to 2 bases. Per the germline V gene, CDR1 is SGHRS and CDR2 is YFSETQ. This CDR3 is 12 amino acids long. The CDR3 DNA sequence: TGCGCCAGCAGCTTGGTATCCTACGAGCAGTACTTC. The encoded protein is CASSLVSYEQYF.

This chain connects TRBV5-4 to TRBJ2-3; 13 positions agree with TRBD2. Unmatched junction bases numbered 6, after V lost 4 bases and J lost 4 bases. The CDR3 loop spans 16 amino acids. The germline V gene has CDR1 SGHNT and CDR2 YYREEE (reference sequence). For the CDR3, the DNA is TGTGCCAGCAGCCGACTAGCGGGAGGCTCCCCAGATACGCAGTATTTT. It specifies CASSRLAGGSPDTQYF.

The chain links TRBV10-3 to TRBJ1-1; D is possibly TRBD1 (6 bases). The CDR3 is 11 amino acids. CDR1 ENHRY and CDR2 SYGVKD come from the germline V gene. Here the CDR3 DNA reads TGTGTAGTGAGGGGGAATGTTGAAGCTTTCTTT. Translation: CVVRGNVEAFF.

This chain connects TRBV28 to TRBJ1-3, with D perhaps TRBD1 (6 bases). Germline CDR1 is MDHEN and CDR2 is SYDVKM. Trimming took 4 bases from V and 0 from J, leaving 13 bases between them. CDR3 size: 16 residues. The CDR3 nucleotides read TGTGCCAGCAGTTACCTAGACAGGCGCTCTGGAAACACCATATATTTT. This sequence encodes CASSYLDRRSGNTIYF.

This chain uses TRBV4-1 with TRBJ2-7; 7 bases match TRBD1. The germline V gene encodes CDR1 MGHRA and CDR2 YSYEKL. Trimming at V came to 4 bases and at J to 1 base, leaving 4 bases not matched to a gene. The CDR3 has 14 amino acids. DNA of the CDR3: TGCGCCAGCAGCCTCCGGGACAGTTCCTACGAGCAGTACTTC. Amino acid sequence: CASSLRDSSYEQYF.

The V and J genes are TRBV15 and TRBJ1-1; D possibly corresponds to TRBD1 (5 bases). The ends were cut back, 0 bases at V and 2 bases at J, with 10 bases in the middle. Germline V gene data show CDR1 as LNHNV and CDR2 as YYDKDF (reference sequence). This CDR3 contains 15 residues. This CDR3 is CATSRDPQGNTEAFF. In DNA form, the CDR3 reads TGTGCCACCAGCAGAGATCCCCAGGGAAACACTGAAGCTTTCTTT.

The genes are TRBV7-3 and TRBJ2-1, with 10 bases lining up with TRBD2. This CDR3 is built from 15 residues. The trim removed 5 bases at V and 8 bases at J, leaving 9 bases unmatched. Germline CDR1 reads SGHTA; CDR2 reads FQGTGA. CDR3 sequence reads: CASSPSSGGSHEQFF. The CDR3 nucleotides read TGTGCCAGCAGCCCCTCTAGCGGGGGAAGTCATGAGCAGTTCTTC.

V and J are TRBV19 and TRBJ1-4; no reliable D call. The V end lost 1 base, the J end lost 10 bases, and 13 bases lay between the germline ends. This CDR3 is built from 14 residues. Germline CDR1 LNHDA, CDR2 SQIVND (reference sequence). The CDR3 nucleotides read TGTGCCAGTAGTATAGCTAACGGTTTAGGAAAACTGTTTTTT. It codes for CASSIANGLGKLFF.

As concerns this clone: Other DNA sequences of this sample code for an identical CDR3. V usage is TRBV7-9 and J usage is TRBJ1-1, with unresolved D. V was cut by 5 bases and J by 5 bases, with 15 bases left in between. Germline V lookup: CDR1 SEHNR, CDR2 FQNEAQ (reference sequence). This CDR3 contains 14 residues. The CDR3 loop reads CASSPRLGGTEAFF. In DNA form, the CDR3 reads TGTGCCAGCAGCCCCCGATTAGGAGGGACTGAAGCTTTCTTT.

The rearrangement links TRBV5-6 to TRBJ2-2; no clear D gene. Germline CDR1 reads SGHDT; CDR2 reads YYEEEE. Between the trimmed V and J ends, which lost 2 bases and 6 bases, there was a span of 11 bases. The CDR3 contains 14 residues. The DNA for the CDR3 is TGTGCCAGCAGCTTCACACCCCGGGCCGGGGAGCTGTTTTTT. It specifies CASSFTPRAGELFF.